Shown below are 31 T cell receptor beta chains from a single sample sequenced in a study of blood T cell repertoires in COVID-19. Assay: immunoSEQ multiplex PCR; the TCRdb copy retains only in-frame clones and omits some. The sample lists 360,000 or so clones, around 90% occurring once. The specimen was peripheral blood. All receptors derive from a man younger than 30 with active or convalescent COVID-19.

The rearrangement joins TRBV6-2 or TRBV6-3 to TRBJ1-5, with D unresolved. V was trimmed by 4 bases and J by 9 bases, leaving 13 bases between them. CDR3 length: 13 residues. Per the germline V gene, CDR1 is MNHEY and CDR2 is SVGEGT. The chain's CDR3 is CASSSPSARPQHF. In DNA, the CDR3 is TGTGCCAGCAGTTCCCCGTCTGCGAGGCCCCAGCATTTT.

This chain joins TRBV7-2 and TRBJ2-7; D is possibly TRBD1 (9 bases). Trimming removed 6 bases at V and 3 bases at J, with 18 bases between. The CDR3 contains 15 residues. CDR1 and CDR2 from the germline V gene are SGHTA and FQGNSA. CDR3 region: CASSRGGTGNYEQYF. For the CDR3, the DNA is TGTGCCAGCAGTCGGGGGGGGACAGGGAACTACGAGCAGTACTTC.

The chain recombines TRBV7-3 with TRBJ2-1, with D possibly TRBD2 on 6 matching bases. Germline CDR1 is SGHTA and CDR2 is FQGTGA. V gave up 2 bases and J gave up 3 bases, with 20 bases separating them. CDR3 length: 18 amino acids. CDR3 sequence (DNA): TGTGCCAGCAGCTTAGGCCCGACCTGGGGGGTGGTCTACAATGAGCAGTTCTTC. Translating gives CASSLGPTWGVVYNEQFF.

The chain has TRBV20-1 and TRBJ1-1, with 7 bases fitting TRBD1. The CDR3 is made up of 11 amino acids. CDR1 is DFQATT, CDR2 SNEGSKA, per germline (reference sequence). CDR3 sequence reads: CRIYRGTEAFF. The CDR3 bases are TGCAGGATCTACAGGGGCACTGAAGCTTTCTTT.

V and J are TRBV24-1 and TRBJ2-3; 9 bases are a match to TRBD2. The V and J ends lost 4 bases and 4 bases, in that order; junction bases with no gene match: 11. This CDR3 is 17 amino acids long. CDR1 and CDR2 from the germline V gene are KGHDR and SFDVKD. The CDR3 DNA reads TGTGCCACCAGTGACGCGGCTAGCGGGGTCATATCAGATACGCAGTATTTT. Protein: CATSDAASGVISDTQYF.

The sample holds one count of this clone. V is TRBV5-1 and J is TRBJ2-2, with D perhaps matching TRBD1 (5 bases). V lost 3 bases and J 3 bases, leaving 12 bases between the germline ends. Germline CDR1 SGHRS, CDR2 YFSETQ. The CDR3 loop spans 15 amino acids. CDR3 nucleotide sequence: TGCGCCAGCAGCTCACTGACAGTATACACCGGGGAGCTGTTTTTT. It yields the protein CASSSLTVYTGELFF.

The chain links TRBV11-2 to TRBJ2-2; D may be TRBD1 (6 bases). V gave up 5 bases and J gave up 7 bases, with 14 bases separating them. The CDR3 is made up of 14 amino acids. Germline V gene data show CDR1 as SGHAT and CDR2 as FQNNGV. CDR3 region: CASSQSQGYGELFF. The DNA for the CDR3 is TGTGCCAGCAGCCAATCACAGGGATACGGGGAGCTGTTTTTT.

V is TRBV28 and J is TRBJ2-3; TRBD2 aligns across 8 bases. The CDR3 has 12 amino acids. Losses at the gene ends were 10 bases for V and 4 bases for J; bases not matched to a gene: 4. The germline V gene encodes CDR1 MDHEN and CDR2 SYDVKM. The CDR3 reads CATEAGADTQYF. The CDR3 region has the DNA TGTGCCACCGAAGCGGGAGCAGATACGCAGTATTTT. The whole variable domain, remainder taken from reference TRBV28 and TRBJ2-3, is DVKVTQSSRYLVKRTGEKVFLECVQDMDHENMFWYRQDPGLGLRLIYFSYDVKMKEKGDIPEGYSVSREKKERFSLILESASTNQTSMYLCATEAGADTQYFGPGTRLTVL.

V and J are TRBV6-2 or TRBV6-3 and TRBJ2-7; D might be TRBD1 (5 bases). CDR3 length equals 14 residues. Trimming stripped 5 bases from V and 3 bases from J, with 14 bases between. Per germline, CDR1 MNHEY and CDR2 SVGEGT. CDR3 sequence reads: CASSPDSLVYEQYF. The CDR3 nucleotides are TGTGCCAGCAGTCCCGACAGTCTTGTCTACGAGCAGTACTTC.

The genes are TRBV4-2 and TRBJ1-1, with unresolved D. The CDR3 is 15 residues long. V was shortened by 0 bases and J by 0 bases, with 8 bases between the two germline ends. The germline V gene encodes CDR1 LGHNA and CDR2 YNFKEQ. Here the CDR3 DNA reads TGTGCCAGCAGCCAAGAGGGAGGGATGAACACTGAAGCTTTCTTT. Translation: CASSQEGGMNTEAFF.

For this clone: Within the sample, other DNA sequences also encode this same CDR3. The V and J genes are TRBV27 and TRBJ1-1; TRBD1 aligns across 7 bases. V was clipped by 2 bases and J by 2 bases; unmatched bases: 2. In germline, CDR1 is MNHEY, CDR2 SMNVEV (reference sequence). The CDR3 is 14 amino acids. In DNA, the CDR3 is TGTGCCAGCAGTTTACTAGGGGGCAACACTGAAGCTTTCTTT. Translation: CASSLLGGNTEAFF.

The rearrangement joins TRBV19 to TRBJ2-7; 9 positions agree with TRBD1. The V gene's germline CDR1 is LNHDA and CDR2 SQIVND (reference sequence). V was pared by 6 bases and J by 2 bases, with 8 bases of the junction left unmatched. This CDR3 comprises 15 residues. CDR3 in DNA: TGTGCCAGTAGCCCCGGGACAGGGTTGCCCTACGAGCAGTACTTC. It yields the protein CASSPGTGLPYEQYF.

V usage is TRBV5-1 and J usage is TRBJ1-1; 7 bases match TRBD1. Germline CDR1 is SGHRS and CDR2 is YFSETQ. This CDR3 is built from 13 residues. Trimming removed 4 bases from V and 5 bases from J; junction bases left unmatched: 5. The CDR3 spells CASSMTGRTEAFF. As DNA, the CDR3 is TGCGCCAGCAGCATGACAGGGCGGACTGAAGCTTTCTTT.

This sequence joins TRBV4-2 and TRBJ1-1; the D gene is possibly TRBD1 (5 bases). The CDR3 is made up of 13 amino acids. Germline values: CDR1 LGHNA, CDR2 YNFKEQ. The ends were cut back, 2 bases at V and 1 base at J, with 5 bases in the middle. For the CDR3, the DNA is TGTGCCAGCAGCCAAACAGGGAACACTGAAGCTTTCTTT. Translating gives CASSQTGNTEAFF.

The CDR3 loop is CASSLLPKQTEAFF. CDR3 coding DNA: TGTGCCAGCAGTCTCCTTCCCAAACAGACTGAAGCTTTCTTT. The chain couples TRBV28 to TRBJ1-1; no clear D. Per germline, CDR1 MDHEN and CDR2 SYDVKM. V was trimmed by 5 bases and J by 5 bases, leaving 15 bases between them. The CDR3 has 14 amino acids.

The chain has TRBV19 and TRBJ1-3; D is unclear. Germline-derived CDR1 and CDR2 are LNHDA and SQIVND (reference sequence). The length of the CDR3 is 17 residues. The V and J ends lost 5 bases and 0 bases respectively, with 17 bases between them. The CDR3: CASSLQKTNPSGNTIYF. Written as DNA, the CDR3 is TGTGCCAGTAGTTTACAGAAAACAAACCCCTCTGGAAACACCATATATTTT.

The chain links TRBV6-1 to TRBJ1-5; the D gene is possibly TRBD1 (5 bases). This CDR3 spans 13 amino acids. V was shortened by 2 bases and J by 7 bases, with 9 bases between the two germline ends. Germline CDR1 is MNHNS and CDR2 is SASEGT. This CDR3 reads CASSEPPGQPQHF. For the CDR3, the DNA is TGTGCCAGCAGTGAACCCCCAGGGCAGCCCCAGCATTTT.

Note on this clone: A read error may account for a junction end that differs from germline. This chain links TRBV7-7 with TRBJ1-3, with D perhaps matching TRBD1 (6 bases). The germline V gene encodes CDR1 SSHAT and CDR2 FNYEAQ (reference sequence). The CDR3 consists of 13 residues. As DNA, the CDR3 is TGTGCTAGCAGCACGGACAGAGGAAACACCATATATTTT. Translation gives CASSTDRGNTIYF.

The chain links TRBV19 to TRBJ2-4; tentatively, D is TRBD2 (6 bases). The CDR3 covers 19 residues. V was shortened by 3 bases and J by 0 bases, with 21 bases between the two germline ends. Germline assignment: CDR1 LNHDA and CDR2 SQIVND (reference sequence). In DNA, the CDR3 is TGTGCCAGTAGTATCCAGAGCGGAGGGCCACAGGTAGCCAAAAACATTCAGTACTTC. It is translated as CASSIQSGGPQVAKNIQYF.

J is TRBJ2-5 and V is TRBV3-1 (or the pseudogene TRBV3-2); TRBD2 agrees at 9 bases. The trim removed 6 bases at V and 5 bases at J, leaving 10 bases unmatched. The CDR3 extends over 15 amino acids. CDR1 and CDR2 (germline): LGHDT, YNNKEL (reference sequence). CDR3 region: CASRYLAGRSETQYF. The DNA for the CDR3 is TGTGCCAGCAGGTACCTAGCGGGAAGGTCCGAGACCCAGTACTTC.

The rearrangement joins TRBV27 to TRBJ1-4; perhaps TRBD1 as D (6 bases). The CDR3 covers 15 residues. Per germline, CDR1 MNHEY and CDR2 SMNVEV (reference sequence). Trimming took 4 bases from V and 3 from J, leaving 12 bases between them. The CDR3 DNA reads as TGTGCCAGCAGTTCCGCGCAGGGGCCTAATGAAAAACTGTTTTTT. Its protein product is CASSSAQGPNEKLFF. The variable domain in full, completed from reference TRBV27 and TRBJ1-4, reads EAQVTQNPRYLITVTGKKLTVTCSQNMNHEYMSWYRQDPGLGLRQIYYSMNVEVTDKGDVPEGYKVSRKEKRNFPLILESPSPNQTSLYFCASSSAQGPNEKLFFGSGTQLSVL.

This clone was recorded only once. The genes are TRBV7-2 and TRBJ2-7, with D perhaps matching TRBD2 (5 bases). There are 13 residues in the CDR3. CDR1 SGHTA and CDR2 FQGNSA come from the germline V gene. Trimming pared 1 base from V and 3 bases from J, leaving 7 bases between. The CDR3 is CASSLGRNYEQYF. For the CDR3, the DNA is TGTGCCAGCAGCTTAGGGAGGAACTACGAGCAGTACTTC.

This clone has only one observation. CDR3 residues: CASSFGKGNEKLFF. For the CDR3, the DNA is TGTGCCAGCAGCTTTGGGAAGGGGAATGAAAAACTGTTTTTT. The chain couples TRBV7-9 to TRBJ1-4, with D maybe TRBD1 (5 bases). Germline CDR1 is SEHNR and CDR2 is FQNEAQ (reference sequence). The ends were cut back, 3 bases at V and 5 bases at J, with 10 bases in the middle. This CDR3 contains 14 residues.

The rearrangement joins TRBV28 to TRBJ2-7; the D gene is possibly TRBD1 (7 bases). This CDR3 comprises 15 residues. Trimming stripped 6 bases from V and 3 bases from J, with 18 bases between. In germline, CDR1 is MDHEN, CDR2 SYDVKM. CDR3 protein: CASSPLQGGDYEQYF. The CDR3 DNA is TGTGCCAGCAGCCCTCTTCAGGGGGGAGACTACGAGCAGTACTTC.

This chain uses TRBV3-1 (or the pseudogene TRBV3-2) with TRBJ2-5, with D possibly TRBD2 on 6 matching bases. Deletions cut 6 bases from V and 2 bases from J, with 19 bases between. The CDR3 consists of 16 residues. Germline V lookup: CDR1 LGHDT, CDR2 YNNKEL (reference sequence). CDR3 sequence (DNA): TGTGCCAGCAGTCCCGGGACTGGACAAATTCAAGAGACCCAGTACTTC. This codes for CASSPGTGQIQETQYF.

The chain has TRBV7-3 and TRBJ2-3; 8 nucleotides agree with TRBD2. The CDR3 length is 15 residues. Germline-derived CDR1 and CDR2 are SGHTA and FQGTGA. V lost 3 bases to trimming and J lost 4 bases; unmatched junction nucleotides: 6. This chain's CDR3 is CASSFSGRGSDTQYF. CDR3 DNA sequence: TGTGCCAGCAGCTTCAGCGGGAGAGGATCAGATACGCAGTATTTT.

The chain recombines TRBV6-5 with TRBJ1-2, with D perhaps matching TRBD1 (6 bases). The CDR3 has 14 amino acids. Trimming took off 6 bases at V and 4 bases at J, with 15 bases between the two ends. Germline V lookup: CDR1 MNHEY, CDR2 SVGAGI. CDR3 sequence: CASSPLQGSYGYTF. The CDR3 DNA sequence: TGTGCCAGCAGCCCCCTACAGGGCTCCTATGGCTACACCTTC.

This chain links TRBV5-1 with TRBJ1-1; 7 nucleotides line up with TRBD1. The CDR3 loop spans 14 amino acids. J lost 7 bases, V lost 4 bases, and 10 bases had no gene match. Germline CDR1 is SGHRS and CDR2 is YFSETQ. The CDR3 is CASSGATGVGEAFF. The CDR3 DNA is TGCGCCAGCAGCGGGGCCACAGGGGTGGGTGAAGCTTTCTTT.

This clone was detected only once. The chain recombines TRBV12-3 or TRBV12-4 with TRBJ1-1; the D gene is possibly TRBD1 (6 bases). The CDR3 sequence is 13 residues long. V was cut by 5 bases and J by 3 bases, with 10 bases left in between. The DNA for the CDR3 is TGTGCCAGCAGTACTTCAGGGGACACTGAAGCTTTCTTT. Its protein product is CASSTSGDTEAFF.

The chain has TRBV19 and TRBJ1-5; 9 bases map to TRBD1. After removal of 3 bases from V and 6 bases from J, the junction contained 3 bases not matched to a gene. The length of the CDR3 is 14 residues. Germline V gene data show CDR1 as LNHDA and CDR2 as SQIVND (reference sequence). In DNA, the CDR3 is TGTGCCAGTAGTATGGGGGGACAGGGTCAGCCCCAGCATTTT. It translates to CASSMGGQGQPQHF.

The chain has TRBV6-2 or TRBV6-3 and TRBJ1-2; TRBD1 agrees at 7 bases. The CDR3 length is 15 residues. Germline V gene sequence: CDR1 MNHEY, CDR2 SVGEGT. The V gene end was trimmed by 5 bases and the J gene end by 3 bases; junction bases not matched to a gene: 9. DNA for the CDR3: TGTGCCAGCAGTCACTTTGACAGGGATGACTATGGCTACACCTTC. As protein: CASSHFDRDDYGYTF.